Each of the 26 T cell receptor beta chains below was sequenced from the same sample in a study of cytomegalovirus exposure and HLA in healthy donors. Use of 60 Vbeta and 13 Jbeta primers characterized the PCR. Assay: immunoSEQ multiplex PCR; the TCRdb copy retains only in-frame clones and omits some. The sample consists of some 140,000 clones, almost 80% of them appearing once. The sequencing sample was made of PBMCs. These receptors were taken from a man in his late teens or twenties in good health and CMV-seronegative.

V and J are TRBV27 and TRBJ1-2; a possible D gene is TRBD1 (5 bases). CDR3 length: 15 residues. The germline gives CDR1 MNHEY, CDR2 SMNVEV (reference sequence). The ends were cut back, 3 bases at V and 3 bases at J, with 14 bases in the middle. The CDR3 loop is CASSFRGGSHYGYTF. The CDR3 DNA is TGTGCCAGCAGTTTCCGCGGGGGGTCCCACTATGGCTACACCTTC.

This sequence joins TRBV5-1 and TRBJ2-2; D is unclear. The CDR3 runs 12 residues. The germline V gene has CDR1 SGHRS and CDR2 YFSETQ. The germline V and J ends were trimmed by 5 bases and 2 bases, with 4 bases remaining between them. The CDR3 loop is CASSRNTGELFF. The CDR3 DNA sequence: TGCGCCAGCAGTAGAAACACCGGGGAGCTGTTTTTT.

The genes are TRBV4-2 and TRBJ2-7; TRBD1 might be the D (6 bases). This CDR3 is 15 amino acids long. Germline values: CDR1 LGHNA, CDR2 YNFKEQ. V lost 0 bases, J lost 4 bases, and 13 bases lay in between. The DNA for the CDR3 is TGTGCCAGCAGCCAAGATGGAGCCCAGGGGTACGAGCAGTACTTC. It encodes CASSQDGAQGYEQYF.

This clone was seen only a few times. The rearrangement uses TRBV5-4 and TRBJ2-5; a weak D match, TRBD1 (5 bases). The CDR3 runs to 14 residues. V lost 0 bases to trimming and J lost 5 bases, with 11 bases between them. The germline CDR1 and CDR2 sequences are SGHNT and YYREEE (reference sequence). The CDR3 reads CASSLGLKGETQYF. For the CDR3, the DNA is TGTGCCAGCAGCTTGGGTCTAAAGGGGGAGACCCAGTACTTC.

The chain links TRBV4-3 to TRBJ2-5; TRBD2 might be the D (6 bases). CDR3 length: 15 amino acids. The germline V gene encodes CDR1 LGHNA and CDR2 YSLEER. V lost 0 bases to trimming and J lost 5 bases, with 13 bases between them. The CDR3: CASSQDGGGGETQYF. DNA for the CDR3: TGCGCCAGCAGCCAAGATGGGGGAGGTGGGGAGACCCAGTACTTC.

This sequence joins TRBV7-9 and TRBJ2-7, with 7 bases that match TRBD1. The CDR3 is 15 amino acids. The germline V gene encodes CDR1 SEHNR and CDR2 FQNEAQ (reference sequence). The V gene end was trimmed by 5 bases and the J gene end by 2 bases; junction bases not matched to a gene: 9. This CDR3 is CASSPRTGPAYEQYF. As DNA, the CDR3 is TGTGCCAGCAGCCCCAGGACAGGCCCTGCCTACGAGCAGTACTTC. Looking up the rest from reference TRBV7-9 and TRBJ2-7 gives the full variable domain: DTGVSQNPRHKITKRGQNVTFRCDPISEHNRLYWYRQTLGQGPEFLTYFQNEAQLEKSRLLSDRFSAERPKGSFSTLEIQRTEQGDSAMYLCASSPRTGPAYEQYFGPGTRLTVT.

This chain uses TRBV29-1 with TRBJ1-2; 7 nucleotides match TRBD1. This CDR3 has 17 amino acids. V was pared by 0 bases and J by 2 bases, with 12 bases of the junction left unmatched. The germline V gene encodes CDR1 SQVTM and CDR2 ANQGSEA. As DNA, the CDR3 is TGCAGCGTTGAAGAGGTGCCTGGACAGGCGCAGAACTATGGCTACACCTTC. The encoded protein is CSVEEVPGQAQNYGYTF.

This rearrangement joins TRBV4-1 to TRBJ2-2; D is perhaps TRBD2 (7 bases). From germline, CDR1 is MGHRA and CDR2 YSYEKL. Trimming took off 0 bases at V and 0 bases at J, with 17 bases between the two ends. The CDR3 has 19 residues. CDR3 coding DNA: TGCGCCAGCAGCCAAGATTATCGGGGGGCCAGCGCGAACACCGGGGAGCTGTTTTTT. It specifies CASSQDYRGASANTGELFF.

This sequence joins TRBV5-4 and TRBJ2-7, with TRBD1 as a possible D gene (6 bases). The germline V gene has CDR1 SGHNT and CDR2 YYREEE (reference sequence). This CDR3 contains 13 residues. V shed 3 bases and J shed 5 bases, with 12 bases lying between them. CDR3 sequence: CASSSQGIDEQYF. The CDR3, as DNA: TGTGCCAGCAGCTCACAGGGAATCGACGAGCAGTACTTC. Complete variable domain (other parts from reference TRBV5-4 and TRBJ2-7): ETGVTQSPTHLIKTRGQQVTLRCSSQSGHNTVSWYQQALGQGPQFIFQYYREEENGRGNFPPRFSGLQFPNYSSELNVNALELDDSALYLCASSSQGIDEQYFGPGTRLTVT.

The chain recombines TRBV10-3 with TRBJ2-6, with no clear D. Trimming left V 6 bases short and J 0 bases short, with 9 bases between. The CDR3 is 15 amino acids. Per the germline V gene, CDR1 is ENHRY and CDR2 is SYGVKD. The CDR3 nucleotides are TGTGCCATCAGAACTGATTACTCTGGGGCCAACGTCCTGACTTTC. Protein sequence: CAIRTDYSGANVLTF.

This chain connects TRBV18 to TRBJ2-5; D ambiguous. Deletions cut 8 bases from V and 1 base from J, with 14 bases between. Germline lookup yields CDR1 KGHSH and CDR2 LQKENI. CDR3 size: 14 residues. CDR3 in amino acids: CASPTTAGQETQYF. In DNA, the CDR3 is TGTGCCAGCCCGACCACAGCTGGCCAAGAGACCCAGTACTTC.

The chain links TRBV27 to TRBJ2-5; D ambiguous. Germline loops: CDR1 MNHEY, CDR2 SMNVEV (reference sequence). The CDR3 contains 14 residues. V lost 0 bases and J lost 5, with 10 bases in between. The CDR3 loop reads CASSLSPYVETQYF. CDR3 in DNA: TGTGCCAGCAGTTTATCGCCCTACGTCGAGACCCAGTACTTC.

The J gene is TRBJ1-1, the V gene TRBV30; 7 bases map to TRBD1. The CDR3 totals 14 residues. The V and J ends lost 2 bases and 2 bases, in that order; junction bases with no gene match: 5. Germline assignment: CDR1 GTSNPN and CDR2 SVGIG (reference sequence). As DNA, the CDR3 is TGTGCCTGGAGTCTCGGGACAGTAAACACTGAAGCTTTCTTT. It specifies CAWSLGTVNTEAFF. Full variable domain (rest looked up from reference TRBV30 and TRBJ1-1): SQTIHQWPATLVQPVGSPLSLECTVEGTSNPNLYWYRQAAGRGLQLLFYSVGIGQISSEVPQNLSASRPQDRQFILSSKKLLLSDSGFYLCAWSLGTVNTEAFFGQGTRLTVV.

The rearrangement uses TRBV2 and TRBJ1-1; unclear D gene. V lost 4 bases and J lost 5, with 5 bases in between. Germline V CDR1 and CDR2: SNHLY, FYNNEI. The CDR3 loop spans 11 amino acids. The CDR3 protein is CASSVGTEAFF. In DNA form, the CDR3 reads TGTGCCAGCAGTGTCGGGACTGAAGCTTTCTTT.

V gene TRBV9 combines with J gene TRBJ2-3, with D perhaps matching TRBD1 (5 bases). V was trimmed by 3 bases and J by 4 bases, leaving 24 bases between them. Germline-derived CDR1 and CDR2 are SGDLS and YYNGEE. The CDR3 has 18 amino acids. For the CDR3, the DNA is TGTGCCAGCAGCGCGGGCAGGGCAGGGCCCATGGGGCCAGATACGCAGTATTTT. Translated: CASSAGRAGPMGPDTQYF.

This chain joins TRBV2 and TRBJ1-6, with D possibly being TRBD1 (6 bases). V was clipped by 5 bases and J by 11 bases, with 13 bases between them. This CDR3 has 13 residues. Germline CDR1 SNHLY, CDR2 FYNNEI. CDR3 sequence: CASSTGPRTPLHF. CDR3 DNA: TGTGCCAGCAGTACAGGGCCTCGGACACCCCTCCACTTT. Full variable domain (remainder filled in from reference TRBV2 and TRBJ1-6): EPEVTQTPSHQVTQMGQEVILRCVPISNHLYFYWYRQILGQKVEFLVSFYNNEISEKSEIFDDQFSVERPDGSNFTLKIRSTKLEDSAMYFCASSTGPRTPLHFGNGTRLTVT.

V usage is TRBV28 and J usage is TRBJ2-7; 7 bases map to TRBD1. Germline V gene sequence: CDR1 MDHEN, CDR2 SYDVKM. J gave up 5 bases and V 5 bases, and 12 bases lay outside the gene matches. The CDR3 runs to 15 residues. This CDR3 is CASSPSSQGTDEQYF. DNA of the CDR3: TGTGCCAGCAGTCCATCCTCACAGGGGACCGACGAGCAGTACTTC.

The chain recombines TRBV6-5 with TRBJ2-7, with TRBD2 as a possible D gene (5 bases). There are 15 residues in the CDR3. Trimming removed 5 bases from V and 5 bases from J, with 19 bases in between. Per germline, CDR1 MNHEY and CDR2 SVGAGI. CDR3 protein: CASSSGPAKAHEQYF. The CDR3 nucleotides are TGTGCCAGCAGTAGCGGACCCGCCAAAGCCCACGAGCAGTACTTC.

This clone was observed a single time. The chain employs TRBV2 and TRBJ1-5; TRBD1 might be the D (6 bases). The CDR3 has 13 residues. The germline V gene has CDR1 SNHLY and CDR2 FYNNEI. Trimming stripped 5 bases from V and 5 bases from J, with 10 bases between. CDR3 in DNA: TGTGCCAGCAGTCGACAGGCAGATCAGCCCCAGCATTTT. It is translated as CASSRQADQPQHF.

V gene TRBV7-2 combines with J gene TRBJ2-3, with 9 bases aligning to TRBD1. Germline lookup yields CDR1 SGHTA and CDR2 FQGNSA. The CDR3 has 14 residues. V was clipped by 2 bases and J by 6 bases; unmatched bases: 3. CDR3 loop: CASSLRTGEDTQYF. In DNA form, the CDR3 reads TGTGCCAGCAGCTTAAGGACAGGGGAGGATACGCAGTATTTT.

The chain uses TRBV6-6 and TRBJ1-5, with D unclear. The germline V gene has CDR1 MNHNY and CDR2 SVGAGI (reference sequence). Trimming took off 3 bases at V and 4 bases at J, with 13 bases between the two ends. CDR3 length equals 15 residues. The chain's CDR3 is CASSYMIGLNQPQHF. The CDR3 nucleotides read TGTGCCAGCAGTTATATGATTGGACTAAATCAGCCCCAGCATTTT.

A few counts support this clone. The chain is built from TRBV6-6 and TRBJ1-5; D is unresolved. Trimming shortened V by 6 bases and J by 8 bases, and 11 bases separated the two germline ends. Germline CDR1 and CDR2: MNHNY and SVGAGI (reference sequence). This CDR3 contains 12 residues. The CDR3 region has the DNA TGTGCCAGCAGGAGGTATAGAGAGCCCCAGCATTTT. This gives the protein CASRRYREPQHF.

The V call is TRBV7-9, the J call TRBJ2-1; D is unclear. The CDR3 runs to 13 residues. Germline lookup yields CDR1 SEHNR and CDR2 FQNEAQ (reference sequence). The V end was cut by 6 bases, the J end by 0 bases, with 6 bases between. Written as DNA, the CDR3 is TGTGCCAGCAGTCCCTTCTCCTACAATGAGCAGTTCTTC. It translates to CASSPFSYNEQFF. The full variable domain, rest sourced from reference TRBV7-9 and TRBJ2-1, is DTGVSQNPRHKITKRGQNVTFRCDPISEHNRLYWYRQTLGQGPEFLTYFQNEAQLEKSRLLSDRFSAERPKGSFSTLEIQRTEQGDSAMYLCASSPFSYNEQFFGPGTRLTVL.

There are a few counts of this clone. The rearrangement uses TRBV7-2 and TRBJ1-2, with unresolved D. Trimming took off 1 base at V and 3 bases at J, with 6 bases between the two ends. The CDR3 covers 13 residues. Germline values: CDR1 SGHTA, CDR2 FQGNSA. The DNA of the CDR3 is TGTGCCAGCAGCTTAGGGGAGTACTATGGCTACACCTTC. It codes for CASSLGEYYGYTF.

The rearrangement uses TRBV5-6 and TRBJ1-2; 7 bases are a match to TRBD1. This CDR3 region has 17 residues. The V gene end was trimmed by 4 bases and the J gene end by 1 base; junction bases not matched to a gene: 13. Germline CDR1 SGHDT, CDR2 YYEEEE. This CDR3 reads CASSMTTGTDFNYGYTF. DNA of the CDR3: TGTGCCAGCAGCATGACAACCGGGACAGACTTTAACTATGGCTACACCTTC.

The chain links TRBV6-6 to TRBJ1-2; 7 nucleotides agree with TRBD1. The CDR3 covers 16 residues. CDR1 MNHNY and CDR2 SVGAGI come from the germline V gene (reference sequence). V dropped 6 bases and J dropped 6; count of bases not matched to a gene: 16. The CDR3 DNA reads TGTGCCAGCAGCCGCGGGGACCCGACAGGGACCCATGGCTACACCTTC. It encodes CASSRGDPTGTHGYTF.